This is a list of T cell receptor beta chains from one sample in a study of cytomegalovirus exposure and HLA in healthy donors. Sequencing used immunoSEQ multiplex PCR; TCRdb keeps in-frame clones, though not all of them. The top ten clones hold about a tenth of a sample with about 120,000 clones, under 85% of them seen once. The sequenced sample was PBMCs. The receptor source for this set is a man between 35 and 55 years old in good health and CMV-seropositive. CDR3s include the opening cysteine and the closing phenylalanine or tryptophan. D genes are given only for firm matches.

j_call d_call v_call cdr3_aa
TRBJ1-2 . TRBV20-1 CSAQGDGYTF
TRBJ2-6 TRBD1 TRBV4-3 CASSHVGTGGPTGANVLTF
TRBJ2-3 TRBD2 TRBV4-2 CASSRLAGGPSTDTQYF
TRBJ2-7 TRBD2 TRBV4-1 CASSQEGRGAYEQYF
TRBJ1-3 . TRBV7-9 CASSQEYYGGAGNTIYF
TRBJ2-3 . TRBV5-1 CASSHELFTDTQYF
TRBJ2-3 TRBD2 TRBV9 CASSVATGGVGTDTQYF
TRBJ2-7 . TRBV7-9 CASSRDSFYEQYF
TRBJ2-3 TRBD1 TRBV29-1 CSVAIGQGASDTQYF
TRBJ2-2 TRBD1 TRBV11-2 CASSRDRGTGELFF
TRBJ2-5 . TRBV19 CASNGGLMVGETQYF
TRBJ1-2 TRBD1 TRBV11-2 CASSSDRGLGYTF
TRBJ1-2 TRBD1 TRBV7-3 CASSLTGAGGRSDGYTF
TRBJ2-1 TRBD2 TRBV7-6 CASSLGGGGTYNEQFF